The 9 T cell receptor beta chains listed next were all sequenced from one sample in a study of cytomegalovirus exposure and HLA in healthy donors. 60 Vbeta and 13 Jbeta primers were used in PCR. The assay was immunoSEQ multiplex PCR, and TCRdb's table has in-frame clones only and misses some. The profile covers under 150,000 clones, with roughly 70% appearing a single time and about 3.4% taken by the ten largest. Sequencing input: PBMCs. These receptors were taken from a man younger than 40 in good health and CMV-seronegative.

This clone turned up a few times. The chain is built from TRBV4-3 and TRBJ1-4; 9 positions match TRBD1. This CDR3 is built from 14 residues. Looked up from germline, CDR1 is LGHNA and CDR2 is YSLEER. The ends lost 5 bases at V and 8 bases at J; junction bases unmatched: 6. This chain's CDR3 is CASSSTGGDEKLFF. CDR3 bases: TGCGCCAGCAGCTCGACAGGGGGAGACGAAAAACTGTTTTTT.

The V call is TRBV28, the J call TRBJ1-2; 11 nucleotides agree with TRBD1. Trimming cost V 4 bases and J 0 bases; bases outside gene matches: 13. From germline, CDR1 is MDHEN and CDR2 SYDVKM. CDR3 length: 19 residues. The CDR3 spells CASSSYSRGQGGANYGYTF. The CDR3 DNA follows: TGTGCCAGCAGTTCCTACTCCCGGGGACAGGGGGGAGCTAACTATGGCTACACCTTC.

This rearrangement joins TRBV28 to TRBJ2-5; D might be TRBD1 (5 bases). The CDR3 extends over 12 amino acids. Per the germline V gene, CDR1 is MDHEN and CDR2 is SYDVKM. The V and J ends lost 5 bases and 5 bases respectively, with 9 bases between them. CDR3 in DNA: TGTGCCAGCAGTGCAGGGAAGGAGACCCAGTACTTC. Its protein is CASSAGKETQYF.

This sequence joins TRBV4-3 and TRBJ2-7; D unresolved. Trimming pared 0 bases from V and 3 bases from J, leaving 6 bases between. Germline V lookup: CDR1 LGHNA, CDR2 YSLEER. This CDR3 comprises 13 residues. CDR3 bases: TGCGCCAGCAGCCAAGACAGGTTCTACGAGCAGTACTTC. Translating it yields CASSQDRFYEQYF.

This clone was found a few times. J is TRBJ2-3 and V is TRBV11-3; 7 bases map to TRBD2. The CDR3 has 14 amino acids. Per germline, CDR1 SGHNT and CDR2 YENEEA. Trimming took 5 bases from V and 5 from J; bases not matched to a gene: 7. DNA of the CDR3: TGTGCCAGCAGCGCAAGCGGGGAGGGAGATACGCAGTATTTT. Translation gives CASSASGEGDTQYF.

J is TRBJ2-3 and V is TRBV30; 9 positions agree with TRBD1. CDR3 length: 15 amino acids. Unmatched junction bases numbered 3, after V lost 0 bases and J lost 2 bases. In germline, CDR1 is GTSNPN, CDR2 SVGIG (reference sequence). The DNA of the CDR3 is TGTGCCTGGAGTGTTGGGACAGGGAACACAGATACGCAGTATTTT. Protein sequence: CAWSVGTGNTDTQYF.

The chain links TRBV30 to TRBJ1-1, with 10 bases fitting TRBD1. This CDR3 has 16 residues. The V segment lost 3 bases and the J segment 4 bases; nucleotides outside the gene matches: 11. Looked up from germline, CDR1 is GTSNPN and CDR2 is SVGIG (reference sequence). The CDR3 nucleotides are TGTGCCTGGAGGCAATACCAGGGACAGGGGTCCACTGAAGCTTTCTTT. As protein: CAWRQYQGQGSTEAFF. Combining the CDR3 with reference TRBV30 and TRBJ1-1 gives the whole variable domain SQTIHQWPATLVQPVGSPLSLECTVEGTSNPNLYWYRQAAGRGLQLLFYSVGIGQISSEVPQNLSASRPQDRQFILSSKKLLLSDSGFYLCAWRQYQGQGSTEAFFGQGTRLTVV.

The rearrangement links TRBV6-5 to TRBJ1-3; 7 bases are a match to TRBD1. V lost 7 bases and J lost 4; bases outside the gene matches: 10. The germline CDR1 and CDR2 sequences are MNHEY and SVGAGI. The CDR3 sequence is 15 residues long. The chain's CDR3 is CASKQGTNIGNTIYF. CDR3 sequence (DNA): TGTGCCAGCAAACAGGGGACGAATATAGGAAACACCATATATTTT.

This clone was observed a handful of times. CDR3 coding DNA: TGTGCCAGCAGCTTGAAGCCGGGCACTGAAGCTTTCTTT. Amino acids: CASSLKPGTEAFF. The chain recombines TRBV5-8 with TRBJ1-1; D ambiguous. Per germline, CDR1 SGHTS and CDR2 YDEGEE. The CDR3 loop spans 13 amino acids. Trimming pared 1 base from V and 4 bases from J, leaving 8 bases between. Full variable domain (outside the CDR3, taken from reference TRBV5-8 and TRBJ1-1): EAGVTQSPTHLIKTRGQQATLRCSPISGHTSVYWYQQALGLGLQFLLWYDEGEERNRGNFPPRFSGRQFPNYSSELNVNALELEDSALYLCASSLKPGTEAFFGQGTRLTVV.